This T cell receptor (beta chain) was recovered during a study of cytomegalovirus exposure and HLA in healthy donors. The V segment lost 5 bases and the J segment 5 bases; nucleotides outside the gene matches: 2. The CDR3 contains 13 residues. Germline V gives CDR1 MGHRA, CDR2 YSYEKL. In regard to this clone: Its antigen is unknown.

This PCR relied on a set of 60 Vbeta primers and 13 Jbeta primers. Profiling relied on immunoSEQ multiplex PCR, and the TCRdb table lists in-frame clones only, not all of them. The table shows a few hundred thousand clones, with 92% occurring only once. Regarding the study as a whole: 150 or so TCR beta chains were listed as cytomegalovirus-associated. Per a later analysis, HLA-associated TCR beta chains showed more clonal expansion than other, equally common TCR beta chains. Under in vitro conditions, three CMV-associated chains were confirmed as specific for CMV antigens. A later analysis linked about 17,000 TCR beta sequences to HLA alleles at 0.05 false discovery rate.

Specimen: PBMCs. The rearrangement uses TRBV4-1 and TRBJ2-1, with TRBD1 identical over 8 bases. The receptor comes from a girl aged 2 to 10 in good health and CMV-seronegative. CDR3: CASSGQGDNEQFF. The DNA for the CDR3 is TGCGCCAGCAGCGGACAGGGAGACAATGAGCAGTTCTTC.